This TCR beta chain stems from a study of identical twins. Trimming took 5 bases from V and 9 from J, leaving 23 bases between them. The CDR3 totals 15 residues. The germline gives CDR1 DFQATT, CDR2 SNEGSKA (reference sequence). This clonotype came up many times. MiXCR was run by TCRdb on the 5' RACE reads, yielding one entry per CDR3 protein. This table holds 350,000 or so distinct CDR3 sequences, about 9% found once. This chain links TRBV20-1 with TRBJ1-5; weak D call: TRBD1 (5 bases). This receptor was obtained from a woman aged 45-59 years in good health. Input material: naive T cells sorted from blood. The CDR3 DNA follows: TGCAGTGCTTCCTTGGGGCAGACCGGGACGCGGCCCCAGCATTTT. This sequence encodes CSASLGQTGTRPQHF.